The 3 T cell receptor beta chains given below trace back to one sample, sequenced in a study of T cells after yellow fever vaccination. TCRdb passed the 5' RACE reads through MiXCR, listing each CDR3 protein once. In the table there are over 300,000 distinct CDR3 sequences, 6.8% of which are singletons. Specimen: PBMCs, collected around 45 days after the first yellow fever vaccination. These TCRs come from a man aged 18 to 30 who received the YFV17D yellow fever vaccine.

This clonotype was observed at least ten times. The rearrangement uses TRBV7-3 and TRBJ1-3; perhaps TRBD1 as D (5 bases). V was clipped by 5 bases and J by 6 bases, with 11 bases between them. CDR3 size: 13 residues. Germline CDR1 is SGHTA and CDR2 is FQGTGA. DNA of the CDR3: TGTGCCAGCAGCCTCGGGACGGAAAACACCATATATTTT. Its protein is CASSLGTENTIYF.

This clonotype has a handful of counts. The chain recombines TRBV2 with TRBJ2-2; TRBD1 matches 7 bases. Germline loops: CDR1 SNHLY, CDR2 FYNNEI. This CDR3 is built from 13 residues. V gave up 8 bases and J gave up 7 bases; unmatched junction bases: 7. The CDR3 spells CASGQGVSGELFF. The CDR3 DNA reads as TGTGCCAGCGGCCAGGGGGTGAGCGGGGAGCTGTTTTTT. Variable domain in full (rest from reference TRBV2 and TRBJ2-2): EPEVTQTPSHQVTQMGQEVILRCVPISNHLYFYWYRQILGQKVEFLVSFYNNEISEKSEIFDDQFSVERPDGSNFTLKIRSTKLEDSAMYFCASGQGVSGELFFGEGSRLTVL.

The V call is TRBV5-1, the J call TRBJ2-1; D is possibly TRBD1 or TRBD2 (5 bases each). This CDR3 is 15 amino acids long. Per the germline V gene, CDR1 is SGHRS and CDR2 is YFSETQ. Trimming took off 0 bases at V and 12 bases at J, with 19 bases between the two ends. As DNA, the CDR3 is TGCGCCAGCAGCTTGGGTCCTTGGGACGCACCTGGGCAGTTCTTC. It is translated as CASSLGPWDAPGQFF. Full variable domain (missing parts from reference TRBV5-1 and TRBJ2-1): KAGVTQTPRYLIKTRGQQVTLSCSPISGHRSVSWYQQTPGQGLQFLFEYFSETQRNKGNFPGRFSGRQFSNSRSEMNVSTLELGDSALYLCASSLGPWDAPGQFFGPGTRLTVL.